A selection of T cell receptor beta chains follows, all from one sample in a study of vaccination and CD4 T cells after COVID-19. TCRdb independently ran MiXCR on the PCR reads; one entry per CDR3 protein. The top ten clones hold about a third of a sample with 5,000 to 6,500 distinct CDR3 sequences, over 30% of them seen once. These TCRs are of unknown antigen specificity. The sample in question was CD4+ T cells from blood, cultured in vitro, obtained after SARS-CoV-2 vaccination. These receptors all stem from a human donor who had recovered from COVID-19. CDR3s include the opening cysteine and the closing phenylalanine or tryptophan. The D gene is left open where the match is weak. Size tells how often a clone was seen (once, few, many) or the class of an expanded clone, and some rows leave it out.

D gene: -
J gene: TRBJ2-1
CDR3 length: 13
clone size: -
V gene: TRBV20-1
CDR3 protein: CSAPGPAYNEQSF
CDR3 DNA: TGCAGTGCCCCGGGACCCGCCTACAATGAGCAGTCCTTC

D gene: TRBD1
J gene: TRBJ1-2
CDR3 length: 15
clone size: -
V gene: TRBV5-1
CDR3 protein: CASSIRDRDREGYTF
CDR3 DNA: TGCGCCAGCAGCATCCGGGACAGGGATCGTGAGGGCTACACCTTC

D gene: -
J gene: TRBJ1-1
CDR3 length: 13
clone size: -
V gene: TRBV7-9
CDR3 protein: CASSLAGDTEAFF
CDR3 DNA: TGTGCCAGCAGCCTCGCAGGGGACACTGAAGCTTTCTTT

D gene: TRBD2
J gene: TRBJ2-1
CDR3 length: 14
clone size: few
V gene: TRBV2
CDR3 protein: CASSVASGGAQQFF
CDR3 DNA: TGTGCCAGCAGTGTAGCGAGCGGGGGCGCCCAGCAGTTCTTC

D gene: -
J gene: TRBJ1-5
CDR3 length: 13
clone size: -
V gene: TRBV6-1
CDR3 protein: CASSDTLVQPQHF
CDR3 DNA: TGTGCCAGCAGTGACACCCTCGTTCAGCCCCAGCATTTT

D gene: -
J gene: TRBJ1-1
CDR3 length: 12
clone size: few
V gene: TRBV6-2/TRBV6-3
CDR3 protein: CASSYGVEGRAF
CDR3 DNA: TGTGCCAGCAGTTACGGAGTAGAGGGTCGGGCCTTT

D gene: -
J gene: TRBJ2-3
CDR3 length: 14
clone size: few
V gene: TRBV10-1
CDR3 protein: CASSANRVPDTQYF
CDR3 DNA: TGCGCCAGCAGCGCAAACAGGGTCCCAGATACGCAGTATTTT

D gene: TRBD1
J gene: TRBJ1-1
CDR3 length: 12
clone size: few
V gene: TRBV19
CDR3 protein: CASSQSGQRAFF
CDR3 DNA: TGTGCCAGTAGCCAATCGGGACAGAGAGCTTTCTTT

D gene: -
J gene: TRBJ2-6
CDR3 length: 16
clone size: medium-sized
V gene: TRBV27
CDR3 protein: CASSLIGGPGANVLTF
CDR3 DNA: TGTGCCAGCAGTTTAATTGGGGGCCCTGGGGCCAACGTCCTGACTTTC

D gene: -
J gene: TRBJ1-1
CDR3 length: 11
clone size: -
V gene: TRBV20-1
CDR3 protein: CSARGNTEAFF
CDR3 DNA: TGCAGTGCCAGGGGGAACACTGAAGCTTTCTTT

D gene: -
J gene: TRBJ2-3
CDR3 length: 11
clone size: -
V gene: TRBV20-1
CDR3 protein: CSGGNTDTQYF
CDR3 DNA: TGCAGTGGAGGGAACACAGATACGCAGTATTTT

D gene: -
J gene: TRBJ2-7
CDR3 length: 13
clone size: large
V gene: TRBV21-1
CDR3 protein: CASSYPGDYEQYF
CDR3 DNA: TGTGCCAGCAGCTACCCGGGGGACTACGAGCAGTACTTC

D gene: -
J gene: TRBJ2-7
CDR3 length: 16
clone size: few
V gene: TRBV4-1
CDR3 protein: CASSSSQSRGDDEQYF
CDR3 DNA: TGCGCCAGCAGCTCAAGCCAGTCCAGGGGAGACGACGAGCAGTACTTC

D gene: -
J gene: TRBJ1-4
CDR3 length: 14
clone size: -
V gene: TRBV10-3
CDR3 protein: CAISEGGPHEKLFF
CDR3 DNA: TGTGCCATCAGTGAAGGGGGACCCCATGAAAAACTGTTTTTT

D gene: TRBD1
J gene: TRBJ2-7
CDR3 length: 12
clone size: -
V gene: TRBV20-1
CDR3 protein: CGVGQGFDEQYF
CDR3 DNA: TGCGGGGTGGGACAGGGGTTTGACGAGCAGTACTTC

D gene: -
J gene: TRBJ2-7
CDR3 length: 16
clone size: few
V gene: TRBV5-4
CDR3 protein: CASSSHGAGVRYEQYF
CDR3 DNA: TGTGCCAGCAGCTCTCACGGGGCAGGGGTTAGGTACGAGCAGTACTTC

D gene: -
J gene: TRBJ1-4
CDR3 length: 14
clone size: -
V gene: TRBV7-3
CDR3 protein: CASSLGPPNEKLFF
CDR3 DNA: TGTGCCAGCAGCTTAGGGCCACCGAATGAAAAACTGTTTTTT

D gene: -
J gene: TRBJ2-1
CDR3 length: 13
clone size: -
V gene: TRBV6-1
CDR3 protein: CASIFPRYNEQFF
CDR3 DNA: TGTGCCAGCATTTTCCCCCGCTACAATGAGCAGTTCTTC

D gene: -
J gene: TRBJ2-7
CDR3 length: 18
clone size: -
V gene: TRBV28
CDR3 protein: CASRPGQYFDVILHEQYF
CDR3 DNA: TGTGCCAGCAGACCCGGACAGTATTTCGATGTGATCTTGCACGAGCAGTACTTC

D gene: -
J gene: TRBJ2-7
CDR3 length: 12
clone size: few
V gene: TRBV7-2
CDR3 protein: CASSLVVSGQYF
CDR3 DNA: TGTGCCAGCAGCTTAGTCGTCAGTGGGCAGTACTTC

D gene: TRBD1
J gene: TRBJ1-5
CDR3 length: 17
clone size: medium-sized
V gene: TRBV20-1
CDR3 protein: CSARDPGRGLRNQPQHF
CDR3 DNA: TGCAGTGCTAGAGACCCCGGGAGGGGGCTGAGAAATCAGCCCCAGCATTTT

D gene: -
J gene: TRBJ2-7
CDR3 length: 14
clone size: few
V gene: TRBV7-6
CDR3 protein: CASSPGILSYEQYF
CDR3 DNA: TGTGCCAGCAGCCCCGGGATACTTTCCTACGAGCAGTACTTC

D gene: TRBD2
J gene: TRBJ2-5
CDR3 length: 17
clone size: -
V gene: TRBV28
CDR3 protein: CASSFPFGAGVQETQYF
CDR3 DNA: TGTGCCAGCAGTTTCCCCTTTGGGGCGGGAGTACAAGAGACCCAGTACTTC

D gene: TRBD2
J gene: TRBJ2-3
CDR3 length: 14
clone size: few
V gene: TRBV24-1
CDR3 protein: CATSDGTSADTQYF
CDR3 DNA: TGTGCCACCAGTGATGGGACTAGTGCAGATACGCAGTATTTT

D gene: TRBD1
J gene: TRBJ2-5
CDR3 length: 13
clone size: -
V gene: TRBV12-5
CDR3 protein: CACMKGAGETQYF
CDR3 DNA: TGTGCTTGCATGAAGGGGGCCGGGGAGACCCAGTACTTC

D gene: -
J gene: TRBJ1-5
CDR3 length: 12
clone size: few
V gene: TRBV10-3
CDR3 protein: CAIREGNQPQHF
CDR3 DNA: TGTGCCATCAGGGAGGGCAATCAGCCCCAGCATTTT

D gene: -
J gene: TRBJ2-1
CDR3 length: 17
clone size: -
V gene: TRBV24-1
CDR3 protein: CATSDPPGAGSYNEQFF
CDR3 DNA: TGTGCCACCAGTGATCCCCCAGGAGCAGGGTCCTACAATGAGCAGTTCTTC

D gene: TRBD1
J gene: TRBJ1-6
CDR3 length: 13
clone size: few
V gene: TRBV19
CDR3 protein: CASRTGDNSPLHF
CDR3 DNA: TGTGCCAGTAGGACAGGGGACAATTCACCCCTCCACTTT

D gene: -
J gene: TRBJ2-7
CDR3 length: 15
clone size: -
V gene: TRBV19
CDR3 protein: CASSISGRGLGEQYF
CDR3 DNA: TGTGCCAGTAGTATAAGTGGCAGGGGCCTCGGCGAGCAGTACTTC

D gene: TRBD2
J gene: TRBJ2-3
CDR3 length: 16
clone size: few
V gene: TRBV20-1
CDR3 protein: CSARAGLAGVGYTQYF
CDR3 DNA: TGCAGTGCTAGAGCCGGACTAGCGGGGGTCGGTTATACGCAGTATTTT

D gene: -
J gene: TRBJ1-5
CDR3 length: 17
clone size: -
V gene: TRBV6-2/TRBV6-3
CDR3 protein: CASSNLRTGRLHQPQHF
CDR3 DNA: TGTGCCAGCAGCAATCTGAGGACGGGGAGACTTCATCAGCCCCAGCATTTT

D gene: -
J gene: TRBJ1-6
CDR3 length: 13
clone size: few
V gene: TRBV7-9
CDR3 protein: CASSFNGGSPLHF
CDR3 DNA: TGTGCCAGCAGCTTTAACGGGGGTTCACCCCTCCACTTT

D gene: TRBD1
J gene: TRBJ2-7
CDR3 length: 15
clone size: few
V gene: TRBV6-1
CDR3 protein: CASTITGVGLYEQYF
CDR3 DNA: TGTGCCAGCACGATTACAGGGGTAGGGCTCTACGAGCAGTACTTC

D gene: -
J gene: TRBJ2-3
CDR3 length: 13
clone size: few
V gene: TRBV4-3
CDR3 protein: CASSQDLPDTQYF
CDR3 DNA: TGCGCCAGCAGCCAAGATCTCCCAGATACGCAGTATTTT

D gene: -
J gene: TRBJ2-7
CDR3 length: 15
clone size: few
V gene: TRBV20-1
CDR3 protein: CSAPARGLAVYEQYF
CDR3 DNA: TGCAGTGCCCCCGCCCGGGGACTGGCAGTCTACGAGCAGTACTTC

D gene: TRBD1
J gene: TRBJ1-6
CDR3 length: 15
clone size: -
V gene: TRBV9
CDR3 protein: CASSNRQGGNSPLHF
CDR3 DNA: TGTGCCAGCAGCAACCGACAGGGGGGGAATTCACCCCTCCACTTT

D gene: TRBD1
J gene: TRBJ2-7
CDR3 length: 17
clone size: -
V gene: TRBV12-3/TRBV12-4
CDR3 protein: CASSSGQGMTRNYEQYF
CDR3 DNA: TGTGCCAGCAGTTCAGGACAGGGGATGACTCGGAATTACGAGCAGTACTTC

D gene: -
J gene: TRBJ1-2
CDR3 length: 15
clone size: -
V gene: TRBV7-8
CDR3 protein: CASSSSGLSNYGYTF
CDR3 DNA: TGTGCCAGCAGCTCCTCAGGGTTGTCTAACTATGGCTACACCTTC

D gene: -
J gene: TRBJ2-2
CDR3 length: 14
clone size: -
V gene: TRBV7-2
CDR3 protein: CASSPSILTGELFF
CDR3 DNA: TGTGCCAGCAGCCCGTCTATACTCACCGGGGAGCTGTTTTTT

D gene: -
J gene: TRBJ1-5
CDR3 length: 14
clone size: few
V gene: TRBV30
CDR3 protein: CAWIGRVSNQPQHF
CDR3 DNA: TGTGCCTGGATCGGACGGGTGAGCAATCAGCCCCAGCATTTT

D gene: -
J gene: TRBJ1-1
CDR3 length: 14
clone size: few
V gene: TRBV5-5
CDR3 protein: CASSAGRLNTEAFF
CDR3 DNA: TGTGCCAGCAGCGCGGGACGGCTGAACACTGAAGCTTTCTTT